This passage covers 27 T cell receptor beta chains from one sample sequenced in a study of blood T cell repertoires in COVID-19 (dated by TCRdb to 2018 to 2020). Receptors were amplified or captured by the immunoSEQ multiplex PCR assay. Held by TCRdb, this immuneACCESS table contains in-frame sequences only and omits some clones. Under half of the omission traces to an unresolved V gene where checked; the cause of the rest is unknown. For this sample there are about 50,000 clones; 90% appear just once. The ten largest clones add up to 3.5% to 4% of the sample. The sample taken for sequencing was peripheral blood. Source of these receptors: a human donor in a cohort sampled during active COVID-19.

The V and J genes are TRBV19 and TRBJ2-7; 8 bases map to TRBD2. The CDR3 has 15 amino acids. Germline CDR1 is LNHDA and CDR2 is SQIVND (reference sequence). The trim removed 4 bases at V and 3 bases at J, leaving 8 bases unmatched. CDR3 sequence: CASSTAGRAFYEQYF. In nucleotides, the CDR3 is TGTGCCAGTAGTACCGCCGGGAGGGCTTTCTACGAGCAGTACTTC.

The gene calls are TRBV2 and TRBJ2-7; a weak D match, TRBD1 (5 bases). The V end was cut by 5 bases, the J end by 3 bases, with 11 bases between. CDR1 SNHLY and CDR2 FYNNEI come from the germline V gene. The CDR3 has 13 amino acids. The CDR3 is CASSSQVDYEQYF. DNA for the CDR3: TGTGCCAGCAGTTCACAGGTAGACTACGAGCAGTACTTC.

The chain employs TRBV5-1 and TRBJ2-2; TRBD1 aligns across 9 bases. After removal of 3 bases from V and 3 bases from J, the junction contained 12 bases not matched to a gene. There are 18 residues in the CDR3. Germline V gene lookup returns CDR1 SGHRS and CDR2 YFSETQ. CDR3 sequence (DNA): TGCGCCAGCAGCTCTGATGAGTGGGACAGGGCTTACACCGGGGAGCTGTTTTTT. Translated: CASSSDEWDRAYTGELFF. The entire variable domain, with the rest obtained from reference TRBV5-1 and TRBJ2-2, is as follows: KAGVTQTPRYLIKTRGQQVTLSCSPISGHRSVSWYQQTPGQGLQFLFEYFSETQRNKGNFPGRFSGRQFSNSRSEMNVSTLELGDSALYLCASSSDEWDRAYTGELFFGEGSRLTVL.

The table lists this clone with a count of one. The chain employs TRBV5-1 and TRBJ1-1, with TRBD1 matching 7 bases. J gave up 8 bases and V 3 bases, and 28 bases lay outside the gene matches. Germline V gene sequence: CDR1 SGHRS, CDR2 YFSETQ. This CDR3 has 20 amino acids. The chain's CDR3 is CASSSTEGQFGYHSFGEAFF. In nucleotides, the CDR3 is TGCGCCAGCAGCTCGACCGAGGGACAGTTCGGATATCACTCCTTTGGAGAAGCTTTCTTT.

The chain combines TRBV10-3 with TRBJ1-1; 10 nucleotides match TRBD1. Germline loops: CDR1 ENHRY, CDR2 SYGVKD. The CDR3 runs to 16 residues. V shed 0 bases, J shed 4 bases, and the junction held 5 bases outside the gene matches. This chain's CDR3 is CAISESIRDRGTEAFF. The CDR3 DNA follows: TGTGCCATCAGTGAGTCGATCCGGGACAGGGGCACTGAAGCTTTCTTT.

The genes are TRBV5-5 and TRBJ2-7, with D unclear. This CDR3 spans 13 amino acids. The germline V gene encodes CDR1 SGHKS and CDR2 YYEKEE (reference sequence). Trimming removed 2 bases at V and 5 bases at J, with 11 bases between. The CDR3 protein is CASSFRVPNEQYF. The DNA of the CDR3 is TGTGCCAGCAGCTTCCGGGTCCCCAACGAGCAGTACTTC.

Sample share makes this clone medium-sized. The rearrangement links TRBV5-1 to TRBJ1-2; 10 bases align to TRBD1. J lost 14 bases, V lost 0 bases, and 7 bases had no gene match. The V gene's germline CDR1 is SGHRS and CDR2 YFSETQ. The CDR3 runs to 13 residues. In DNA form, the CDR3 reads TGCGCCAGCAGCTTGGTCGGGACAGGGGTGCGTACCTTC. Its translation is CASSLVGTGVRTF. Looking up the rest from reference TRBV5-1 and TRBJ1-2 gives the full variable domain: KAGVTQTPRYLIKTRGQQVTLSCSPISGHRSVSWYQQTPGQGLQFLFEYFSETQRNKGNFPGRFSGRQFSNSRSEMNVSTLELGDSALYLCASSLVGTGVRTFGSGTRLTVV.

V and J are TRBV15 and TRBJ2-1; D call uncertain. V dropped 0 bases and J dropped 1 base, with 7 bases sitting between them. Germline CDR1 and CDR2: LNHNV and YYDKDF (reference sequence). The CDR3 consists of 15 residues. The CDR3 DNA is TGTGCCACCAGCAGAGATGGAGCTTCCTACAATGAGCAGTTCTTC. It encodes CATSRDGASYNEQFF. Variable domain in full (rest from reference TRBV15 and TRBJ2-1): DAMVIQNPRYQVTQFGKPVTLSCSQTLNHNVMYWYQQKSSQAPKLLFHYYDKDFNNEADTPDNFQSRRPNTSFCFLDIRSPGLGDTAMYLCATSRDGASYNEQFFGPGTRLTVL.

Here the CDR3 reads CASSDPLGLGPGYEQFF. CDR3 nucleotide sequence: TGTGCCAGCAGTGACCCGCTAGGACTCGGTCCGGGGTATGAGCAGTTCTTC. The chain links TRBV25-1 to TRBJ2-1; the D gene is possibly TRBD2 (5 bases). Trimming took off 3 bases at V and 8 bases at J, with 23 bases between the two ends. Germline values: CDR1 MGHDK, CDR2 SYGVNS. CDR3 size: 17 residues. Supplemented by reference TRBV25-1 and TRBJ2-1, the full variable domain reads EADIYQTPRYLVIGTGKKITLECSQTMGHDKMYWYQQDPGMELHLIHYSYGVNSTEKGDLSSESTVSRIRTEHFPLTLESARPSHTSQYLCASSDPLGLGPGYEQFFGPGTRLTVL.

The V gene is TRBV7-6, the J gene TRBJ2-1; 8 bases line up with TRBD1. This CDR3 has 16 amino acids. V lost 6 bases, J lost 8 bases, and 15 bases stayed unmatched. CDR1 is SGHVS, CDR2 FNYEAQ, per germline. CDR3 in amino acids: CASSRQGLGVDDEQFF. CDR3 sequence (DNA): TGTGCCAGCAGTCGACAGGGGCTAGGGGTGGACGATGAGCAGTTCTTC.

This chain uses TRBV11-2 with TRBJ2-4; TRBD1 is a possible D gene (6 bases). V dropped 5 bases and J dropped 7 bases, with 15 bases sitting between them. Germline V gene lookup returns CDR1 SGHAT and CDR2 FQNNGV. CDR3 length: 14 residues. CDR3 amino acids: CASSATGRGNIQYF. CDR3 DNA sequence: TGTGCCAGCAGCGCAACAGGAAGGGGGAACATTCAGTACTTC.

This rearrangement joins TRBV2 to TRBJ2-7, with D perhaps TRBD1 (6 bases). Per the germline V gene, CDR1 is SNHLY and CDR2 is FYNNEI. Trimming left V 6 bases short and J 4 bases short, with 22 bases between. CDR3 size: 16 residues. CDR3 protein: CASRDTGFIAVYEQYF. The CDR3 DNA reads as TGTGCCAGCAGGGACACAGGGTTTATAGCTGTTTACGAGCAGTACTTC.

The gene calls are TRBV5-5 and TRBJ2-3; D call uncertain. Trimming removed 1 base at V and 0 bases at J, with 9 bases between. CDR3 length: 15 amino acids. CDR1 and CDR2 (germline): SGHKS, YYEKEE (reference sequence). CDR3 in DNA: TGTGCCAGCAGCTTGACGGCGGTCAGCACAGATACGCAGTATTTT. Encoded protein: CASSLTAVSTDTQYF.

This chain links TRBV6-6 with TRBJ2-1; TRBD1 matches 8 bases. The trim removed 4 bases at V and 3 bases at J, leaving 5 bases unmatched. The germline V gene encodes CDR1 MNHNY and CDR2 SVGAGI (reference sequence). The CDR3 is 15 amino acids. CDR3 bases: TGTGCCAGCAGTTTTTCAGGGGGCGACTACAATGAGCAGTTCTTC. This translates into CASSFSGGDYNEQFF.

The chain's CDR3 is CASSQGPNTGELFF. The CDR3 DNA reads as TGTGCCAGCTCACAGGGGCCTAACACCGGGGAGCTGTTTTTT. The chain employs TRBV18 and TRBJ2-2, with D possibly being TRBD1 (5 bases). V gave up 4 bases and J gave up 2 bases, with 8 bases separating them. CDR1 and CDR2 (germline): KGHSH, LQKENI. The CDR3 sequence is 14 residues long.

This sequence joins TRBV11-2 and TRBJ2-7, with a possible D match to TRBD1 (5 bases). From germline, CDR1 is SGHAT and CDR2 FQNNGV. The CDR3 spans 13 residues. The V end was cut by 11 bases, the J end by 4 bases, with 18 bases between. The CDR3 DNA sequence: TGTGCCGGGCGCAGGGATTTCGATTACGAGCAGTACTTC. It encodes CAGRRDFDYEQYF.

The rearrangement uses TRBV2 and TRBJ2-5; 7 nucleotides line up with TRBD2. CDR1 is SNHLY and CDR2 is FYNNEI in the germline V gene. The CDR3 runs to 14 residues. J gave up 1 base and V 6 bases, and 5 bases lay outside the gene matches. The CDR3 bases are TGTGCCAGCAGGGTGACTAGCACCCAAGAGACCCAGTACTTC. Protein: CASRVTSTQETQYF.

The chain combines TRBV27 with TRBJ2-7; the match to TRBD1 covers 7 bases. The trim removed 5 bases at V and 4 bases at J, leaving 17 bases unmatched. CDR3 length: 17 residues. Germline assignment: CDR1 MNHEY and CDR2 SMNVEV (reference sequence). CDR3 DNA: TGTGCCAGCAGTCCCCCCGGGACAGATATTCGAAAATACGAGCAGTACTTC. Its protein product is CASSPPGTDIRKYEQYF.

The chain combines TRBV3-1 (or the pseudogene TRBV3-2) with TRBJ1-2, with TRBD1 matching 10 bases. CDR1 is LGHDT, CDR2 YNNKEL, per germline (reference sequence). This CDR3 has 14 residues. V lost 1 base, J lost 5 bases, and 1 base stayed unmatched. The CDR3: CASSQGTGGYGYTF. The CDR3 nucleotides are TGTGCCAGCAGCCAAGGGACAGGGGGTTATGGCTACACCTTC.

V usage is TRBV19 and J usage is TRBJ2-3; D might be TRBD2 (6 bases). CDR1 is LNHDA and CDR2 is SQIVND in the germline V gene (reference sequence). The ends were cut back, 0 bases at V and 2 bases at J, with 9 bases in the middle. This CDR3 has 15 amino acids. CDR3 nucleotides: TGTGCCAGTAGTATAGAGCGGGATCCCACAGATACGCAGTATTTT. Translation: CASSIERDPTDTQYF.

V usage is TRBV6-6 and J usage is TRBJ2-7; D might be TRBD2 (6 bases). Germline CDR1 MNHNY, CDR2 SVGAGI (reference sequence). V dropped 6 bases and J dropped 0 bases, with 15 bases sitting between them. The CDR3 length is 15 residues. This CDR3 reads CASRSPSDNSYEQYV. As DNA, the CDR3 is TGTGCCAGCAGAAGCCCTAGCGACAACTCCTACGAGCAGTACGTC.

V usage is TRBV2 and J usage is TRBJ2-1, with 7 bases fitting TRBD1. CDR1 SNHLY and CDR2 FYNNEI come from the germline V gene. V lost 5 bases to trimming and J lost 9 bases; unmatched junction nucleotides: 7. This CDR3 is built from 13 residues. The CDR3 DNA follows: TGTGCCAGCAGTAAGACAGGGCAGAGTGAGCAGTTCTTC. As protein: CASSKTGQSEQFF.

This chain's CDR3 is CASSQDGGAGANVLTF. In DNA, the CDR3 is TGTGCCAGCAGCCAAGATGGGGGCGCTGGGGCCAACGTCCTGACTTTC. The chain is built from TRBV4-2 and TRBJ2-6; perhaps TRBD1 as D (6 bases). Germline V gene data show CDR1 as LGHNA and CDR2 as YNFKEQ. Trimming removed 0 bases from V and 2 bases from J, with 8 bases in between. The CDR3 has 16 residues.

J is TRBJ2-3 and V is TRBV19; D may be TRBD1 (8 bases). V was shortened by 4 bases and J by 8 bases, with 22 bases between the two germline ends. There are 16 residues in the CDR3. Germline CDR1 and CDR2: LNHDA and SQIVND (reference sequence). The CDR3 nucleotides are TGTGCCAGTAGTACCCGGACAGGGAGGGTCACGGGTACGCAGTATTTT. Translation gives CASSTRTGRVTGTQYF.

The chain links TRBV2 to TRBJ1-4; 10 bases line up with TRBD1. Per germline, CDR1 SNHLY and CDR2 FYNNEI. V lost 6 bases to trimming and J lost 0 bases; unmatched junction nucleotides: 4. The CDR3 contains 16 residues. In DNA, the CDR3 is TGTGCCAGCAGGGACAGGGGGGGAACAACTAATGAAAAACTGTTTTTT. Amino acids: CASRDRGGTTNEKLFF.

The chain couples TRBV5-1 to TRBJ2-3; possibly TRBD1 for D (6 bases). The CDR3 sequence is 15 residues long. V shed 4 bases and J shed 0 bases, with 12 bases lying between them. Germline V lookup: CDR1 SGHRS, CDR2 YFSETQ. DNA of the CDR3: TGCGCCAGCAGCACGGGACACGCTAGCACAGATACGCAGTATTTT. It codes for CASSTGHASTDTQYF. The variable domain in full, completed from reference TRBV5-1 and TRBJ2-3, reads KAGVTQTPRYLIKTRGQQVTLSCSPISGHRSVSWYQQTPGQGLQFLFEYFSETQRNKGNFPGRFSGRQFSNSRSEMNVSTLELGDSALYLCASSTGHASTDTQYFGPGTRLTVL.

The V gene is TRBV7-9, the J gene TRBJ2-1; a possible D gene is TRBD2 (7 bases). Germline assignment: CDR1 SEHNR and CDR2 FQNEAQ (reference sequence). The CDR3 is 14 amino acids. Trimming removed 1 base from V and 9 bases from J, with 13 bases in between. CDR3 coding DNA: TGTGCCAGCAGCTTAGAAGGGGGGGCGAGTGAGCAGTTCTTC. The encoded protein is CASSLEGGASEQFF.